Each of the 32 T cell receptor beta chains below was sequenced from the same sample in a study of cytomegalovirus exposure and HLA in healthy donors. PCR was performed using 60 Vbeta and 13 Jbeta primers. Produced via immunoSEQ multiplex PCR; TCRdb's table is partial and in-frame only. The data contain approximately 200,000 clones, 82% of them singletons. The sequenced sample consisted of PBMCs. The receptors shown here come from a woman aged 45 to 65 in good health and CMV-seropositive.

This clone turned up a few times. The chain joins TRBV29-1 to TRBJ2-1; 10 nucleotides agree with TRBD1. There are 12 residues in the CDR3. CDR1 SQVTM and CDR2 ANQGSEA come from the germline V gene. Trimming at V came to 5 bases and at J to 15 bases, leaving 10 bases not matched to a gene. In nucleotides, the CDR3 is TGCAGCGTTTCCCCGGGACAGGGGAGTCCGTTCTTC. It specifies CSVSPGQGSPFF.

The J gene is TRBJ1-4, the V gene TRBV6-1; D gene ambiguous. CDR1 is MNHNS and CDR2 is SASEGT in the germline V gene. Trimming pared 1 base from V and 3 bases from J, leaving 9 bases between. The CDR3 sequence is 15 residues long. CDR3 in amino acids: CASSEGPEANEKLFF. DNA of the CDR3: TGTGCCAGCAGTGAAGGGCCGGAGGCTAATGAAAAACTGTTTTTT.

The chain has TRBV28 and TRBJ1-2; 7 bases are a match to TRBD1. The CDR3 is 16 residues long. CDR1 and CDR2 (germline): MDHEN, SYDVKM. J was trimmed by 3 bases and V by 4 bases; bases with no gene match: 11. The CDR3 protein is CASSSQQHGTDYGYTF. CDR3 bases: TGTGCCAGCAGTTCTCAGCAACACGGGACAGACTATGGCTACACCTTC.

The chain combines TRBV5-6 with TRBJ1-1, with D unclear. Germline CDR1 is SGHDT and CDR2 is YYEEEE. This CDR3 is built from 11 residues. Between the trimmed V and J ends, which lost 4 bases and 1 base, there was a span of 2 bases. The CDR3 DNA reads TGTGCCAGCAGCCGGAACACTGAAGCTTTCTTT. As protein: CASSRNTEAFF.

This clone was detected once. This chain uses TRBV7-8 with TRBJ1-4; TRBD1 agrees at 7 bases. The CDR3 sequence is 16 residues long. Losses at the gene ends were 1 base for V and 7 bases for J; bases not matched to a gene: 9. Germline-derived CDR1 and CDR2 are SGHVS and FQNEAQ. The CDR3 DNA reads TGTGCCAGCAGCTTAGAAAGGGGCCAGGGGGGTGAAAAACTGTTTTTT. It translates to CASSLERGQGGEKLFF.

CDR3 nucleotide sequence: TGCGCCAGCGCCGCGACTAGCGTCACCGGGGAGCTGTTTTTT. This encodes CASAATSVTGELFF. The rearrangement links TRBV10-2 to TRBJ2-2; 8 bases are a match to TRBD2. This CDR3 has 14 residues. Germline V lookup: CDR1 WSHSY, CDR2 SAAADI. J lost 4 bases, V lost 8 bases, and 6 bases had no gene match.

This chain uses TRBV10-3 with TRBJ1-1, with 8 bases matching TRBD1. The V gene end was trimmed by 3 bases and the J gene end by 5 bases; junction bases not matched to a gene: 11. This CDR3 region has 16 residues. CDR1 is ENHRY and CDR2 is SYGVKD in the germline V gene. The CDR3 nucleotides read TGTGCCATCAGTGAATGGGCAGGGGGCGCGGGGACTGAAGCTTTCTTT. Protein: CAISEWAGGAGTEAFF.

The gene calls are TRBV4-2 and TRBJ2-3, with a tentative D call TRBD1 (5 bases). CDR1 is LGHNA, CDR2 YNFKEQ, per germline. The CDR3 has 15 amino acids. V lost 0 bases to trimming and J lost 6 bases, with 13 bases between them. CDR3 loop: CASSQDPGRVDTQYF. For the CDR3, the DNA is TGTGCCAGCAGCCAAGATCCGGGCAGGGTGGATACGCAGTATTTT.

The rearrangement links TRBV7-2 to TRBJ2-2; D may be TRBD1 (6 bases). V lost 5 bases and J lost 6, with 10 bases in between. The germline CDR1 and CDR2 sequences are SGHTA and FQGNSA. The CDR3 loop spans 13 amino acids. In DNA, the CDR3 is TGTGCCAGCAGCCCAGGGGTACCCGGGGAGCTGTTTTTT. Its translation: CASSPGVPGELFF.

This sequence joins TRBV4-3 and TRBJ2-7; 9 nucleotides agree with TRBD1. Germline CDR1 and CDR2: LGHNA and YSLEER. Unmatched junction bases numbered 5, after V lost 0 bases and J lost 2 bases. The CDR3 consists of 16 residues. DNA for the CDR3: TGCGCCAGCAGCCAAGATCCCGGGACAGGGCCCTACGAGCAGTACTTC. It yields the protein CASSQDPGTGPYEQYF.

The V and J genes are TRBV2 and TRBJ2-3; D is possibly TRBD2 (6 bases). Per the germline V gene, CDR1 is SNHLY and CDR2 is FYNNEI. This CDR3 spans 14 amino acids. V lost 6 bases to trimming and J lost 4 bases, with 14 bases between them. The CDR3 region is CASRVGSRADTQYF. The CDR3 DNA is TGTGCCAGCAGAGTCGGGAGTAGGGCAGATACGCAGTATTTT.

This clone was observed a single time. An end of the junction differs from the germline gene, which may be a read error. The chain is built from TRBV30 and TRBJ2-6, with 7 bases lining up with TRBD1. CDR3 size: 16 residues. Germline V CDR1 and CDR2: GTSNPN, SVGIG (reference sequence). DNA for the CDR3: TGTGCCTGGAGTGTACAAGGGGGCGGTGGGGCCAACGGCCTGACTTTC. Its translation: CAWSVQGGGGANGLTF.

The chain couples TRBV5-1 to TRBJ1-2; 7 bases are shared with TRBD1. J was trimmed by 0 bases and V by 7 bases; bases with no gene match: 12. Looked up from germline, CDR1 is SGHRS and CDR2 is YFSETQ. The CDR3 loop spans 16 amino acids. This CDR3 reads CASSPGQRVTNYGYTF. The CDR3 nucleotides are TGCGCCAGCTCGCCGGGACAGCGTGTTACTAACTATGGCTACACCTTC.

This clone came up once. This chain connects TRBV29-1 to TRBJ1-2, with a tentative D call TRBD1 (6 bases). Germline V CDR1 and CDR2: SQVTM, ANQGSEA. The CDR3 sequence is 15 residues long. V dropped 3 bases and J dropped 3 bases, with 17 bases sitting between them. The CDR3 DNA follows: TGCAGCGTTGACCGGGGGGGGGCCTCGGACTATGGCTACACCTTC. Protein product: CSVDRGGASDYGYTF.

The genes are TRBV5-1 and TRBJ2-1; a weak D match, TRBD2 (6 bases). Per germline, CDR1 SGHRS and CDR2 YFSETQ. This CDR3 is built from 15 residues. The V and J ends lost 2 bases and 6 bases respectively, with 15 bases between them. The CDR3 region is CASSFTAAGINEQFF. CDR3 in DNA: TGCGCCAGCAGCTTCACAGCGGCGGGGATCAATGAGCAGTTCTTC. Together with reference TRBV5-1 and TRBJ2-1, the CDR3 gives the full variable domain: KAGVTQTPRYLIKTRGQQVTLSCSPISGHRSVSWYQQTPGQGLQFLFEYFSETQRNKGNFPGRFSGRQFSNSRSEMNVSTLELGDSALYLCASSFTAAGINEQFFGPGTRLTVL.

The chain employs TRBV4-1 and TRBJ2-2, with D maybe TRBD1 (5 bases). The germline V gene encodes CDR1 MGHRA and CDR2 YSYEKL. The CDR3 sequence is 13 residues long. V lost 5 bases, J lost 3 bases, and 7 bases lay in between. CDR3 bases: TGCGCCAGCAGCTTCAGGGACACCGGGGAGCTGTTTTTT. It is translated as CASSFRDTGELFF.

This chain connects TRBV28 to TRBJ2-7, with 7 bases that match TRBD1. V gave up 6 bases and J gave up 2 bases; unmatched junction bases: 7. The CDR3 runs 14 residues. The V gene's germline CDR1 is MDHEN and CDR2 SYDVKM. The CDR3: CASRAGTDAYEQYF. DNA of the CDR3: TGTGCCAGCAGGGCCGGGACAGACGCCTACGAGCAGTACTTC.

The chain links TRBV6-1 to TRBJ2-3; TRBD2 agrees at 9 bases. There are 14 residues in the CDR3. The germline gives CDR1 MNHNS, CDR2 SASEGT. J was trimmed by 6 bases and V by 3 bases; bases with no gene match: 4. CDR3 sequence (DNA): TGTGCCAGCAGTGAGTCTAGCGGGACCGATACGCAGTATTTT. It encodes CASSESSGTDTQYF.

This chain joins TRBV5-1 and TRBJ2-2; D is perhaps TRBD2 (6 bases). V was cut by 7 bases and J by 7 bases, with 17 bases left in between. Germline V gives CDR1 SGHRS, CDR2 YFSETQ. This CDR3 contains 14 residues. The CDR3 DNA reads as TGCGCCAGCCGGGACCCTCGGGGGAGCGGGGAGCTGTTTTTT. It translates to CASRDPRGSGELFF.

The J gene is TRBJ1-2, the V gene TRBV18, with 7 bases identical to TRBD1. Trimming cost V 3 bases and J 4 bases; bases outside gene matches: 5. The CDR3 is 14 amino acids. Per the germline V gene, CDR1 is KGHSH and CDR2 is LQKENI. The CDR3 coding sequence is TGTGCCAGCTCACCGGGGGACAGTTCCTATGGCTACACCTTC. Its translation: CASSPGDSSYGYTF.

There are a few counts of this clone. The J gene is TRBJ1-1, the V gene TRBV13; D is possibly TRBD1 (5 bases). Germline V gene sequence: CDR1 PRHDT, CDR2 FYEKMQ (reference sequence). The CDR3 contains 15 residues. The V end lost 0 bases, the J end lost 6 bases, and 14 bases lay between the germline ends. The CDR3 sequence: CASSLGGGGISEAFF. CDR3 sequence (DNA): TGTGCCAGCAGCTTAGGCGGGGGGGGAATCTCTGAAGCTTTCTTT.

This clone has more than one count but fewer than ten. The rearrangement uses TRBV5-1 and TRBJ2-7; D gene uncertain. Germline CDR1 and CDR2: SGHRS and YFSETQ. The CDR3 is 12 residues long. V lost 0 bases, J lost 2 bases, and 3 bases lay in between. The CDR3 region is CASSLDTYEQYF. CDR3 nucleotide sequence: TGCGCCAGCAGCTTGGACACCTACGAGCAGTACTTC.

The CDR3 region is CASSGPGGVAGGHETQYF. In DNA form, the CDR3 reads TGCGCCAGCAGTGGGCCCGGGGGGGTAGCGGGAGGGCACGAGACCCAGTACTTC. The gene calls are TRBV10-2 and TRBJ2-5; 11 bases fit TRBD2. This CDR3 has 18 residues. Germline CDR1 reads WSHSY; CDR2 reads SAAADI. The junction had 15 bases not matched to a gene; V was cut back by 4 bases and J by 5 bases.

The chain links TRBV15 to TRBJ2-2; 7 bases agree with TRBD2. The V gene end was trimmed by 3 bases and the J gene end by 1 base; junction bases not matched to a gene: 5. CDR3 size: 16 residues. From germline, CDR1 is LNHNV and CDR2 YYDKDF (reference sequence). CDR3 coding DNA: TGTGCCACCAGCAGGATCATAGCGGGGAACACCGGGGAGCTGTTTTTT. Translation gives CATSRIIAGNTGELFF.

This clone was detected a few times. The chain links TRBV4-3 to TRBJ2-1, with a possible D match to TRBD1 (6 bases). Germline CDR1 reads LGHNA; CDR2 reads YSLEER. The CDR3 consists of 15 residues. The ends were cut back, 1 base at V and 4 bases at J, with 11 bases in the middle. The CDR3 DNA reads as TGCGCCAGCAGCCAAGCGAACAGGGTTTACAATGAGCAGTTCTTC. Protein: CASSQANRVYNEQFF.

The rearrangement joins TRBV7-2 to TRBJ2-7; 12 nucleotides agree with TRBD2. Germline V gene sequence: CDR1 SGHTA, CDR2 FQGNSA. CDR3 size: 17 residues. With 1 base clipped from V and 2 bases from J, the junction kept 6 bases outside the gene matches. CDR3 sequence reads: CASSLVGLAGGPYEQYF. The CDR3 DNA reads TGTGCCAGCAGCTTAGTAGGGCTAGCGGGGGGGCCCTACGAGCAGTACTTC.

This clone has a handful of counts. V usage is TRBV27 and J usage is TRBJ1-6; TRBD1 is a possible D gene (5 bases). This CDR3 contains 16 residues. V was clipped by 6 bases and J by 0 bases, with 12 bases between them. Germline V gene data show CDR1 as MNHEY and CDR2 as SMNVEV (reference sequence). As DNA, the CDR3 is TGTGCCAGCAGCAGTACCAGGGCCTCCTATAATTCACCCCTCCACTTT. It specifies CASSSTRASYNSPLHF.

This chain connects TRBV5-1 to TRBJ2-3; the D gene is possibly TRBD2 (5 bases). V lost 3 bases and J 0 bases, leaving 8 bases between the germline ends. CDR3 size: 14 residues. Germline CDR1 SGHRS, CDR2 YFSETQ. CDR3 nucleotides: TGCGCCAGCAGCTCGGGAACTAGCACAGATACGCAGTATTTT. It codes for CASSSGTSTDTQYF.

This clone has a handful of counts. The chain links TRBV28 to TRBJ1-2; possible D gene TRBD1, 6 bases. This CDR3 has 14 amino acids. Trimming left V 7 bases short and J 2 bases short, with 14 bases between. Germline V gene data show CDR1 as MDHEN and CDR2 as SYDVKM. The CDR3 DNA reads TGTGCCAGCACTACCGGGACAAGGAACTATGGCTACACCTTC. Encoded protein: CASTTGTRNYGYTF.

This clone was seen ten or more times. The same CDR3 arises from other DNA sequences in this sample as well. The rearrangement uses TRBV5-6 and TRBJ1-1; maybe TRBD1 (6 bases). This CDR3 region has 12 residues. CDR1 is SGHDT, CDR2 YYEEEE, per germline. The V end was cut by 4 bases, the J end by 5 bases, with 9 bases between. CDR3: CASSLRGTEAFF. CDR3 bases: TGTGCCAGCAGCCTCAGGGGTACTGAAGCTTTCTTT.

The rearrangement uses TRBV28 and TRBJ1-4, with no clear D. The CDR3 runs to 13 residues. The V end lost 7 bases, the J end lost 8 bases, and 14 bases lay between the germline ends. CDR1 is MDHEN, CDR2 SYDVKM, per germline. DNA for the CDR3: TGTGCCAGCAAAGAGGTCGGGAGGGAAAAACTGTTTTTT. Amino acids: CASKEVGREKLFF.

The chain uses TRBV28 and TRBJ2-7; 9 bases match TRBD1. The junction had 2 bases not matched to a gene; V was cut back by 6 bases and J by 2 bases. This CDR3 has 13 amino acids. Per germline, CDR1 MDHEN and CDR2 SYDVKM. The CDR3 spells CASRTGGPYEQYF. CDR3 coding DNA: TGTGCCAGCAGAACAGGGGGCCCCTACGAGCAGTACTTC. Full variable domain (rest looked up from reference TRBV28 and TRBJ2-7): DVKVTQSSRYLVKRTGEKVFLECVQDMDHENMFWYRQDPGLGLRLIYFSYDVKMKEKGDIPEGYSVSREKKERFSLILESASTNQTSMYLCASRTGGPYEQYFGPGTRLTVT.